The rows below give T cell receptor beta chains drawn from one sample of a study of T cell responses to AZD1222 COVID-19 vaccine. Clones were read by immunoSEQ multiplex PCR, and TCRdb kept only the in-frame ones, dropping some. Of about 130,000 clones in the sample, 80% to 90% are singletons; the top ten hold around 1.6%. Sequenced material: peripheral blood, taken on day 0 of AZD1222 vaccination. These receptors all come from an adult in good health. The CDR3 runs from the conserved cysteine through the conserved F or W. D genes are given only for firm matches. Size tells how often a clone was seen (once, few, many) or the class of an expanded clone, and some rows leave it out.

abundance | j_gene | d_gene | v_gene | CDR3nt | CDR3aa
once | TRBJ1-6 | TRBD1 | TRBV7-2 | TGTGCCAGCAGCTTAAACAGGGGTAATTCACCCCTCCACTTT | CASSLNRGNSPLHF
- | TRBJ1-5 | - | TRBV27 | TGTGCCAGCAGTTTAGGGGGCCCAGCCCCCTTGGCCCAGCATTTT | CASSLGGPAPLAQHF
- | TRBJ1-4 | - | TRBV3-1/TRBV3-2 | TGTGCCAGCAGCCAAGTCCGCAGTCGAAATGAAAAACTGTTTTTT | CASSQVRSRNEKLFF
- | TRBJ1-5 | - | TRBV15 | TGTGCCACCAGCAGAGCCCCCACGGGGCCCCAGCATTTT | CATSRAPTGPQHF
- | TRBJ2-4 | TRBD2 | TRBV27 | TGTGCCAGTAGCCCGGGGGGACCTTCCGTCCAAAACATTCAGTACTTC | CASSPGGPSVQNIQYF
once | TRBJ1-5 | - | TRBV7-6 | TGTGCCAGCAGCCCTACTGACAGAAATCAGCCCCAGCATTTT | CASSPTDRNQPQHF
- | TRBJ1-1 | - | TRBV7-8 | TGTGCCAGCAGCTCCATCAACTCGCGGAAGAACACTGAAGCTTTCTTT | CASSSINSRKNTEAFF
few | TRBJ1-3 | - | TRBV7-9 | TGTGCCAGCAGCCCGTGGGGGGCTGGGGGAAACACCATATATTTT | CASSPWGAGGNTIYF
few | TRBJ2-2 | TRBD2 | TRBV7-3 | TGTGCCAGCAGCTTTACCGGGACTAGCGGCACCGGGGAGCTGTTTTTT | CASSFTGTSGTGELFF
- | TRBJ2-7 | TRBD1 | TRBV9 | TGTGCCAGCACCCCGGGACAGACACCCTACGAGCAGTACTTC | CASTPGQTPYEQYF
- | TRBJ2-1 | - | TRBV7-9 | TGTGCCAGCAGCATTTCCGGGGACAATGAGCAGTTCTTC | CASSISGDNEQFF
- | TRBJ2-7 | TRBD2 | TRBV19 | TGTGCCAGTAGTACTAGCGGGGTGGACTACGAGCAGTACTTC | CASSTSGVDYEQYF
- | TRBJ2-7 | - | TRBV4-1 | TGCGCCAGCAGCGAGGGACCACCTCGCTACGAGCAGTACTTC | CASSEGPPRYEQYF
- | TRBJ1-2 | TRBD1 | TRBV6-5 | TGTGCCAGCAGTTACACCCAGGGGGCGCGAGGCTACACCTTC | CASSYTQGARGYTF
- | TRBJ1-2 | TRBD1 | TRBV18 | TGTGCCAGCTCACGAACTTCCGGGACAGGGGCCAAGGGGGACTATGGCTACACCTTC | CASSRTSGTGAKGDYGYTF
- | TRBJ1-2 | - | TRBV28 | TGTGCCAGCGCCTCTAACTATGGCTACACCTTC | CASASNYGYTF
- | TRBJ1-2 | TRBD1 | TRBV18 | TGTGCCAGCTCACCGGGACAGGGGGTCTACGGCTACACCTTC | CASSPGQGVYGYTF
- | TRBJ1-6 | - | TRBV4-3 | TGCGCCAGCAGCCAAGAGGGTACTGATTCACCCCTCCACTTT | CASSQEGTDSPLHF
- | TRBJ1-5 | - | TRBV7-3 | TGTGCCAGCAGCTTAAATGGGGTTCAGCCCCAGCATTTT | CASSLNGVQPQHF
- | TRBJ1-6 | - | TRBV5-6 | TGTGCCAGCAAATGGGGCTATAATTCACCCCTCCACTTT | CASKWGYNSPLHF
once | TRBJ2-1 | TRBD1 | TRBV7-7 | TGTGCCAGCAGCTTAGAAGCAGGGGGTTACAATGAGCAGTTCTTC | CASSLEAGGYNEQFF
- | TRBJ1-2 | - | TRBV11-2 | TGTGCCAGCAGCCATCGGACTGATGGCTACACCTTC | CASSHRTDGYTF